This TCR beta chain emerged from a study of spatial heterogeneity in lung cancer (dated by TCRdb to between 2017 and 2020). Broadly, across the study: Beta-chain transcripts were consistently detected in greater numbers than alpha-chain transcripts, which likely reflected higher beta-chain transcript abundance. In the raw uncorrected reads, each unique combination of TCR and UMI appeared on average more than ten times. The study quantitatively compared TCR alpha and beta repertoires across multiple tumor regions, matched nontumor lung and blood in non-small cell lung cancer. Nonsynonymous mutation counts, determined by whole-exome sequencing of tumor tissue, were related to TCR repertoire features. Both alpha and beta chains were TCR-sequenced in about 240 tumor regions, 64 matched nontumor lung samples and around 50 PBMC samples obtained at surgery. The investigation overall reported the following: Ubiquitous expanded tumor TCRs were detected in blood more often at tumor resection than at routine follow-up. Confirming at a functional level the hypothesis that regional TCRs recognize regional mutations was considered to require additional single-cell paired TCR alpha and beta sequencing.

V is shortened by 0 bases, J by 1 base, and the region joining them spans 10 bases. The CDR3 starts with the cysteine, ends with the phenylalanine, and has 17 residues. Solely the CDR3 DNA is kept, with 51 bases framed from the first base. Per the germline V gene, SGHTA is the CDR1 and FQGNSA is the CDR2. The time point label, as the study defines it: sample taken at primary tumor resection. The donors were 65 to 85 patients from the lung TRACERx cohort who had early-stage, untreated non-small cell lung cancer. TCR sequencing used whole RNA extracted from tumor and nontumor lung tissue, or from cryopreserved PBMC samples, without cell sorting. Only patients for whom sufficient RNA was available from at least two tumor regions were selected for TCR sequencing. Turning to this clonotype: No antigen is known for it. Base quality data are lacking; no much larger clone is found one base away.

The library relied on 5' RACE. TCRdb lists the instrument as NextSeq 500. In the TCR library protocol, a unique molecular identifier was attached to each TCR cDNA molecule so that PCR and sequencing errors could be corrected. As for the authors' bioinformatics: TCR identification, UMI-based error correction and CDR3 extraction were performed with Decombinator tools. Expanded TCRs were defined as those above a frequency of 2 per 1,000, corresponding to the top 1% of the tumor frequency distribution. Renyi diversity was computed with the R vegan package after each repertoire had been subsampled 100 times to 5,000 TCRs. CDR3 similarity networks were built from amino acid triplet string-kernel similarity, with CDR3s being connected when pairwise similarity was above 0.82. The raw public reads went through TCRdb reprocessing: fastp at Q25, MiXCR clone calling, in-frame beta chains kept. Each record represents a unique CDR3 protein, reported with the most common genes and DNA among its rows. These V and J calls originate from TCRdb's pipeline instead of the authors' own analysis. This sample gives about 25,000 distinct CDR3 sequences in total; approximately 7% of them show up just once. Approximately 15% of the sample rests with the top ten.

Sequences were derived from PBMCs, sampled at surgery. The chain joins TRBV7-2 to TRBJ2-6; the D gene remains uncertain. The receptor comes from a male donor with early-stage non-small cell lung cancer. The CDR3 loop reads CASSLASFPSGANVLTF. Read as DNA, the sequence is TGTGCCAGCAGCTTAGCTTCGTTCCCTTCTGGGGCCAACGTCCTGACTTTC. The entire variable domain, with the stretches around the CDR3 drawn from the reference TRBV7-2 and TRBJ2-6 proteins, is GAGVSQSPSNKVTEKGKDVELRCDPISGHTALYWYRQSLGQGLEFLIYFQGNSAPDKSGLPSDRFSAERTGGSVSTLTIQRTQQEDSAVYLCASSLASFPSGANVLTFGAGSRLTVL.